These 21 T cell receptor beta chains share one sample of origin, sequenced in a study of tumor-infiltrating lymphocytes in localized non-small cell lung cancer. Clones were read by immunoSEQ multiplex PCR, and TCRdb kept only the in-frame ones, dropping some. Among 15,000 to 20,000 clones listed, around 80% were seen once. The sequencing input was lung tumor tissue. Every receptor here comes from a human donor with non-small cell lung cancer.

The chain combines TRBV7-9 with TRBJ1-5; D is unresolved. There are 14 residues in the CDR3. Germline CDR1 SEHNR, CDR2 FQNEAQ (reference sequence). V gave up 5 bases and J gave up 7 bases, with 15 bases separating them. The DNA of the CDR3 is TGTGCCAGCAGCGCCGGGTTGGGGTCCCAGCCCCAGCATTTT. Its protein is CASSAGLGSQPQHF.

This chain links TRBV5-1 with TRBJ1-2, with D uncertain. Between the trimmed V and J ends, which lost 1 base and 5 bases, there was a span of 6 bases. CDR1 is SGHRS and CDR2 is YFSETQ in the germline V gene. CDR3 size: 12 residues. The CDR3 region is CASSLFWYGYTF. Written as DNA, the CDR3 is TGCGCCAGCAGCTTGTTTTGGTATGGCTACACCTTC.

The CDR3 region has the DNA TGTGCCAGCTCACCACCGCCCCCCGCAGGGCGGTATGGCTACACCTTC. Encoded protein: CASSPPPPAGRYGYTF. The V call is TRBV18, the J call TRBJ1-2; D may be TRBD1 (5 bases). The CDR3 runs to 16 residues. Germline CDR1 KGHSH, CDR2 LQKENI. Trimming took 0 bases from V and 5 from J, leaving 16 bases between them.

J is TRBJ1-1 and V is TRBV18; D ambiguous. The CDR3 sequence is 14 residues long. The ends were cut back, 4 bases at V and 5 bases at J, with 14 bases in the middle. CDR1 is KGHSH, CDR2 LQKENI, per germline. The DNA for the CDR3 is TGTGCCAGCTCACTCGCCCCTGAGGCGACTGAAGCTTTCTTT. Amino acids: CASSLAPEATEAFF.

CDR3 coding DNA: TGCGCCAGCAGCGCCTGGACGGTACAAGAGACCCAGTACTTC. Its translation: CASSAWTVQETQYF. The chain is built from TRBV5-1 and TRBJ2-5; D is undetermined. CDR3 length: 14 residues. The germline V gene encodes CDR1 SGHRS and CDR2 YFSETQ. Trimming removed 4 bases from V and 2 bases from J, with 12 bases in between.

The chain employs TRBV7-2 and TRBJ2-5, with 10 bases lining up with TRBD2. The CDR3 contains 15 residues. Losses at the gene ends were 2 bases for V and 5 bases for J; bases not matched to a gene: 5. Germline-derived CDR1 and CDR2 are SGHTA and FQGNSA. The CDR3 spells CASSLRLAGWETQYF. The CDR3 DNA sequence: TGTGCCAGCAGCTTAAGACTAGCGGGTTGGGAGACCCAGTACTTC.

This clone has just a few counts. This rearrangement joins TRBV5-4 to TRBJ2-5; maybe TRBD2 (6 bases). Trimming shortened V by 5 bases and J by 2 bases, and 10 bases separated the two germline ends. Germline V gene sequence: CDR1 SGHNT, CDR2 YYREEE (reference sequence). The CDR3 sequence is 13 residues long. CDR3 DNA sequence: TGTGCCAGCAGGGTGGGGGGTCAAGAGACCCAGTACTTC. Translated, it gives CASRVGGQETQYF.

The chain joins TRBV29-1 to TRBJ2-1; the match to TRBD2 covers 11 bases. Germline lookup yields CDR1 SQVTM and CDR2 ANQGSEA. The V and J ends lost 1 base and 3 bases, in that order; junction bases with no gene match: 2. CDR3 length equals 15 residues. The CDR3 coding sequence is TGCAGCGTTGAAGGGGGACTAGCGGTCTACAATGAGCAGTTCTTC. The encoded protein is CSVEGGLAVYNEQFF.

The chain has TRBV4-2 and TRBJ1-4, with 8 positions matching TRBD1. This CDR3 spans 16 amino acids. The J segment lost 2 bases and the V segment lost 4 bases, leaving 6 bases of the junction unmatched. CDR1 and CDR2 (germline): LGHNA, YNFKEQ. This chain's CDR3 is CASSLDRAATNEKLFF. The DNA of the CDR3 is TGTGCCAGCAGCCTGGACAGGGCGGCCACTAATGAAAAACTGTTTTTT.

The chain recombines TRBV30 with TRBJ2-5; D gene unclear. Germline-derived CDR1 and CDR2 are GTSNPN and SVGIG (reference sequence). The CDR3 loop spans 12 amino acids. V was shortened by 8 bases and J by 5 bases, with 15 bases between the two germline ends. The CDR3 bases are TGTGCCAGCTCTATGGGTTGGGAGACCCAGTACTTC. It yields the protein CASSMGWETQYF.

The chain joins TRBV9 to TRBJ1-1, with no clear D. Trimming removed 3 bases from V and 3 bases from J, with 9 bases in between. CDR1 is SGDLS and CDR2 is YYNGEE in the germline V gene. The CDR3 is made up of 13 amino acids. The CDR3: CASSANLDTEAFF. CDR3 nucleotides: TGTGCCAGCAGCGCAAATTTGGACACTGAAGCTTTCTTT.

This clone was counted only a few times. The rearrangement links TRBV4-1 to TRBJ1-2; no definite D call. V lost 4 bases and J lost 6, with 12 bases in between. CDR3 length equals 13 residues. Germline CDR1 is MGHRA and CDR2 is YSYEKL. The CDR3 spells CASSRSRLDGYTF. For the CDR3, the DNA is TGCGCCAGCAGCCGATCCAGACTCGATGGCTACACCTTC.

V gene TRBV10-1 combines with J gene TRBJ2-2; 7 positions match TRBD1. This CDR3 has 18 residues. V was clipped by 0 bases and J by 0 bases; unmatched bases: 7. Germline values: CDR1 WNHNN, CDR2 SYGVQD (reference sequence). CDR3 coding DNA: TGCGCCAGCAGTGAGTCCCCACCGACAGGGACGAACACCGGGGAGCTGTTTTTT. This encodes CASSESPPTGTNTGELFF.

The V call is TRBV10-2, the J call TRBJ2-3; TRBD1 might be the D (6 bases). Per the germline V gene, CDR1 is WSHSY and CDR2 is SAAADI. The CDR3 length is 14 residues. Trimming left V 7 bases short and J 3 bases short, with 14 bases between. This CDR3 reads CASNLQGPTDTQYF. DNA for the CDR3: TGCGCCAGCAACCTACAGGGACCGACAGATACGCAGTATTTT.

This clone appeared a single time. The gene calls are TRBV6-1 and TRBJ2-1, with D tentatively TRBD2 (5 bases). Looked up from germline, CDR1 is MNHNS and CDR2 is SASEGT. V dropped 1 base and J dropped 2 bases, with 12 bases sitting between them. There are 16 residues in the CDR3. DNA of the CDR3: TGTGCCAGCAGTGAAGTATATGGGAGAGCCTACAATGAGCAGTTCTTC. Its translation is CASSEVYGRAYNEQFF.

In its sample, this clone was seen a few times. The rearrangement joins TRBV9 to TRBJ2-3, with 10 bases matching TRBD2. V shed 0 bases and J 0 bases; nucleotides not matched to a gene: 10. The CDR3 runs to 19 residues. Germline CDR1 is SGDLS and CDR2 is YYNGEE. The CDR3 DNA reads TGTGCCAGCAGCGTAGACTTGGCTAGCGGGGGCCTCAGCACAGATACGCAGTATTTT. Protein sequence: CASSVDLASGGLSTDTQYF.

The J gene is TRBJ1-1, the V gene TRBV28; a possible D gene is TRBD1 (5 bases). Trimming shortened V by 7 bases and J by 7 bases, and 22 bases separated the two germline ends. This CDR3 is 15 amino acids long. Germline values: CDR1 MDHEN, CDR2 SYDVKM. CDR3 coding DNA: TGTGCCAGCATTCCTAGCCGTTTGGGACTGCTTGAAGCTTTCTTT. Translated: CASIPSRLGLLEAFF.

The chain employs TRBV5-4 and TRBJ1-1; a possible D gene is TRBD1 (5 bases). This CDR3 region has 13 residues. Germline-derived CDR1 and CDR2 are SGHNT and YYREEE (reference sequence). Trimming shortened V by 2 bases and J by 4 bases, and 9 bases separated the two germline ends. For the CDR3, the DNA is TGTGCCAGCAGCTTACGGGGGGGCACTGAAGCTTTCTTT. It encodes CASSLRGGTEAFF.

This clone was counted a few times. V is TRBV7-3 and J is TRBJ2-5; TRBD1 agrees at 7 bases. Germline V gene sequence: CDR1 SGHTA, CDR2 FQGTGA. V lost 2 bases and J lost 2; bases outside the gene matches: 8. This CDR3 comprises 16 residues. The DNA for the CDR3 is TGTGCCAGCAGCTTACGGACCGGGACAGCGCAAGAGACCCAGTACTTC. It is translated as CASSLRTGTAQETQYF.

This sequence joins TRBV19 and TRBJ1-1; D may be TRBD1 (5 bases). Germline V gives CDR1 LNHDA, CDR2 SQIVND (reference sequence). The CDR3 sequence is 14 residues long. V gave up 6 bases and J gave up 3 bases, with 14 bases separating them. CDR3 in amino acids: CASRDGAWDTEAFF. DNA for the CDR3: TGTGCCAGTAGGGACGGGGCTTGGGACACTGAAGCTTTCTTT.

This chain connects TRBV10-3 to TRBJ2-5; 14 bases fit TRBD2. TRBJ2-7 explains the end of the DNA better; the J call may be wrong. Germline CDR1 ENHRY, CDR2 SYGVKD. The CDR3 is 22 amino acids. CDR3 coding DNA: TGTGCCATCAGTGATGTCAGCGGGGTGGGGAGAACGACTAGCGGGGGGGCCTACGAGCAGTACTTC. Translating it yields CAISDVSGVGRTTSGGAYEQYF.